This TCR beta chain is drawn from a study of monozygotic twins with cystic fibrosis. Broader study findings: Monozygotic CF twins shared more identical nucleotide clonotypes than unrelated patients.

To note about this clone: Its antigen is unidentified.

Using immunoSEQ multiplex PCR, the repertoire was profiled, and TCRdb retains in-frame clones only, with some absent. The sample records 14,000 to 15,000 clones, about 88% being singletons. The sequence was obtained from a boy under 18 with cystic fibrosis. The material sequenced was blood.

The CDR3 region is CASSPTSGYEQYF. CDR3 DNA: TGTGCCAGCAGCCCTACTAGCGGGTACGAGCAGTACTTC. This sequence joins TRBV7-9 and TRBJ2-7, with 9 bases matching TRBD2. The J segment lost 4 bases and the V segment lost 5 bases, leaving 3 bases of the junction unmatched. Germline values: CDR1 SEHNR, CDR2 FQNEAQ (reference sequence). The CDR3 has 13 amino acids.